Listed below are T cell receptor beta chains from one sample, sequenced in a study of identifying expanded T cells in peripheral blood. Sequencing used immunoSEQ multiplex PCR; TCRdb keeps in-frame clones, though not all of them. The sample lists 75,000 to 90,000 clones; 80% to 90% were seen once. The sample was blood. These receptors originate from a person aged 18 to 75 in good health. Each CDR3 is given with its conserved first and last residue. Each record gives: J gene, V gene, CDR3 protein.

j_gene: TRBJ2-1; v_gene: TRBV6-1; CDR3aa: CASNKGGVGQDEQFF
j_gene: TRBJ2-2; v_gene: TRBV9; CDR3aa: CASSRGGSPGELFF
j_gene: TRBJ1-1; v_gene: TRBV5-1; CDR3aa: CASSRPQDTEAFF
j_gene: TRBJ1-2; v_gene: TRBV20-1; CDR3aa: CSASSNYGYTF
j_gene: TRBJ2-1; v_gene: TRBV19; CDR3aa: CASGLGPTNEQFF
j_gene: TRBJ2-3; v_gene: TRBV7-9; CDR3aa: CASSFFRDTGVTQYF
j_gene: TRBJ2-3; v_gene: TRBV5-1; CDR3aa: CASSLGRLAGGGDTQYF
j_gene: TRBJ1-1; v_gene: TRBV5-1; CDR3aa: CASRLGDPGGYTEAFF
j_gene: TRBJ2-1; v_gene: TRBV10-2; CDR3aa: CASSESQGRRGFEQFF
j_gene: TRBJ1-2; v_gene: TRBV15; CDR3aa: CATSTGQGNYGYTF
j_gene: TRBJ2-1; v_gene: TRBV10-3; CDR3aa: CATKNHIQGAEQFF
j_gene: TRBJ2-3; v_gene: TRBV29-1; CDR3aa: CSVGRRTGTGDTQYF
j_gene: TRBJ2-7; v_gene: TRBV2; CDR3aa: CASSASSYEQYF
j_gene: TRBJ1-2; v_gene: TRBV6-1; CDR3aa: CATPGQSRAGYTF
j_gene: TRBJ2-3; v_gene: TRBV7-6; CDR3aa: CASSQPFAGSSGTDTQYF
j_gene: TRBJ2-7; v_gene: TRBV27; CDR3aa: CASSSRDSGMDEQYF
j_gene: TRBJ1-2; v_gene: TRBV6-5; CDR3aa: CASSKPGQGRNGYTF
j_gene: TRBJ1-5; v_gene: TRBV4-1; CDR3aa: CASSQDRQANQPQHF
j_gene: TRBJ2-7; v_gene: TRBV27; CDR3aa: CASKEGTSGAYEQYF
j_gene: TRBJ2-6; v_gene: TRBV6-1; CDR3aa: CASSEQLSGANVLTF
j_gene: TRBJ1-2; v_gene: TRBV10-3; CDR3aa: CAISESGGQGPYGYTF
j_gene: TRBJ2-7; v_gene: TRBV15; CDR3aa: CATSRVPYSYEQYF
j_gene: TRBJ2-7; v_gene: TRBV18; CDR3aa: CASSPSRTGSYEQYF
j_gene: TRBJ1-1; v_gene: TRBV19; CDR3aa: CASSYYRVDLNTEAFF
j_gene: TRBJ2-7; v_gene: TRBV6-1; CDR3aa: CASSVLGQGHEQYF
j_gene: TRBJ2-7; v_gene: TRBV30; CDR3aa: CAWSQGGRSTYEQYF